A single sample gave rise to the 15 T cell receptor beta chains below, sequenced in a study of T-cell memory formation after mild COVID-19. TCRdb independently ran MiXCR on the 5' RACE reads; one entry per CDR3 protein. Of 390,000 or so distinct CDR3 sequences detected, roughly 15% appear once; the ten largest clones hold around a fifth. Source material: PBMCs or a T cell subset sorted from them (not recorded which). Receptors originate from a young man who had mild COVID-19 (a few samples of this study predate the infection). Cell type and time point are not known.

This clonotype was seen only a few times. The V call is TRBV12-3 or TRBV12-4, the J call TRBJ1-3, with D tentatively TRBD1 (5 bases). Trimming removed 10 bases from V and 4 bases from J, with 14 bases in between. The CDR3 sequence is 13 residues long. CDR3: CATSWGGGNTIYF. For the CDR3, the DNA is TGTGCCACCTCGTGGGGGGGGGGAAACACCATATATTTT.

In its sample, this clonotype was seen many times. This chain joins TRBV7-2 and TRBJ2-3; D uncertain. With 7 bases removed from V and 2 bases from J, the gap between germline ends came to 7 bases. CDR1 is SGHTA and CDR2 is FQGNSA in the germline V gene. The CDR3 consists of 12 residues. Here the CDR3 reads CASTAVTDTQYF. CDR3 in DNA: TGTGCCAGCACCGCTGTCACAGATACGCAGTATTTT.

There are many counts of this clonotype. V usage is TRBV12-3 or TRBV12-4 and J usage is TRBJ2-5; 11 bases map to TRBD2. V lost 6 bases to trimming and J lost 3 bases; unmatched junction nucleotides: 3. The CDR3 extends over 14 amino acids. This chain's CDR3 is CASSLAGGEETQYF. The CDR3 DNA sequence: TGTGCCAGCAGCCTAGCGGGGGGAGAAGAGACCCAGTACTTC.

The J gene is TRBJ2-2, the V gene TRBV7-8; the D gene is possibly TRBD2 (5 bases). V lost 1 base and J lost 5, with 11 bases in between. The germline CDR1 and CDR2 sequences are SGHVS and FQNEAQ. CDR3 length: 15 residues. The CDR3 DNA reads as TGTGCCAGCAGCTTAGTGAGGGATCGGACCGGGGAGCTGTTTTTT. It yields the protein CASSLVRDRTGELFF.

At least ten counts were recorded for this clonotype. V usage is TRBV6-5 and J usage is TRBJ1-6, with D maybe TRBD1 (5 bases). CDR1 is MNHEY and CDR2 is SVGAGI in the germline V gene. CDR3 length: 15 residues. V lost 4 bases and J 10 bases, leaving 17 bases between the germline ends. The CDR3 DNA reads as TGTGCCAGCAGTTTGAAGTGGGGCCTCGACTCACCCCTCCACTTT. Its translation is CASSLKWGLDSPLHF.

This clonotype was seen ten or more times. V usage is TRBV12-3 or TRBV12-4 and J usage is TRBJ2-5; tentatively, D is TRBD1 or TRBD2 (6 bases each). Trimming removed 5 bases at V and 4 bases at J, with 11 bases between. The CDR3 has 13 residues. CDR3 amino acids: CASSLGGPETQYF. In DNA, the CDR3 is TGTGCCAGCAGTCTCGGGGGCCCAGAGACCCAGTACTTC.

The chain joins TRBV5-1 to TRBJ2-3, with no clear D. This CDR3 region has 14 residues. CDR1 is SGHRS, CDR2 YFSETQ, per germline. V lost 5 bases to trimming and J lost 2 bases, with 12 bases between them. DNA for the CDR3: TGCGCCAGCAGGCTGGACGGTACCACAGATACGCAGTATTTT. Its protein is CASRLDGTTDTQYF.

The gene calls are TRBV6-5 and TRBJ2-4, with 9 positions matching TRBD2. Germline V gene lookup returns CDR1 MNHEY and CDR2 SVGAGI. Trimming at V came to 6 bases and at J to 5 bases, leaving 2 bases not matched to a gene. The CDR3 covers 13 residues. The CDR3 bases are TGTGCCAGCAGGGGACTAGCTGAAAACATTCAGTACTTC. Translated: CASRGLAENIQYF.

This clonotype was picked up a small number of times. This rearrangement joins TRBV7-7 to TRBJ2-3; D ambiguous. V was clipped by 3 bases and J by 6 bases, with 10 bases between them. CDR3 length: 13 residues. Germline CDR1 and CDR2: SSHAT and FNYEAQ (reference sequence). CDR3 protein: CASSFQLRDTQYF. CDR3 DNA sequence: TGTGCCAGCAGCTTCCAGCTTCGGGATACGCAGTATTTT.

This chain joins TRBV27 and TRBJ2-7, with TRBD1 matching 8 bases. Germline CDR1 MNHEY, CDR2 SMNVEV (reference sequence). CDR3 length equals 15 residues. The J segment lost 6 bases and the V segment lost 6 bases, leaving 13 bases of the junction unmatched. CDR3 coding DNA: TGTGCCAGCAGCTTCTCCGACAGGGGACTTAGCGAGCAGTACTTC. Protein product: CASSFSDRGLSEQYF.

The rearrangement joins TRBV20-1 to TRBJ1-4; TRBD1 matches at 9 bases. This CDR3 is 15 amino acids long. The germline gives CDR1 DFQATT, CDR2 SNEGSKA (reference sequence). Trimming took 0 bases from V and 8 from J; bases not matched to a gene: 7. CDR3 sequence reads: CSARDHGTGIEKLFF. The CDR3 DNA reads TGCAGTGCTAGAGATCATGGGACAGGGATCGAAAAACTGTTTTTT.

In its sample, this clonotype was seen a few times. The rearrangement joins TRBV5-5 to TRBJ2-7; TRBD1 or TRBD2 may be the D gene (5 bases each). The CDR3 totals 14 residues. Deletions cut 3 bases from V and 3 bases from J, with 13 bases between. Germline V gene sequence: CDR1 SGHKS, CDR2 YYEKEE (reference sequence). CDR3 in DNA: TGTGCCAGCAGCTCGGGACGGATCGGCTACGAGCAGTACTTC. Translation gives CASSSGRIGYEQYF.

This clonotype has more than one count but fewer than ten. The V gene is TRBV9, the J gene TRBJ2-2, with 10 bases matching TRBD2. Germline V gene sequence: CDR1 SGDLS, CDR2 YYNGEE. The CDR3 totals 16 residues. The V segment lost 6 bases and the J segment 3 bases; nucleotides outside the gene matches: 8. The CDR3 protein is CASTQSLAGDTGELFF. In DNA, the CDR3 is TGTGCCAGCACTCAGTCCCTAGCGGGGGACACCGGGGAGCTGTTTTTT.

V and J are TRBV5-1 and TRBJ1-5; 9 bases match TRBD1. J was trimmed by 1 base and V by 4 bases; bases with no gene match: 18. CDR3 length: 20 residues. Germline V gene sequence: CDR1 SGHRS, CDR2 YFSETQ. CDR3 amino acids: CASSTNLQGALLRSNQPQHF. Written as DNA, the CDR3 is TGCGCCAGCAGCACCAACTTACAGGGGGCGCTTCTTCGGAGCAATCAGCCCCAGCATTTT.

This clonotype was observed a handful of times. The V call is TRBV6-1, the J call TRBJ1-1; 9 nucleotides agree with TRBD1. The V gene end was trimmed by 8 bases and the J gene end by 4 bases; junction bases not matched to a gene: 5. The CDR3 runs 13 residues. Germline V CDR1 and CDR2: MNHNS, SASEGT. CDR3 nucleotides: TGTGCCAGCCACAGGGGGCCAGGCACTGAAGCTTTCTTT. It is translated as CASHRGPGTEAFF.